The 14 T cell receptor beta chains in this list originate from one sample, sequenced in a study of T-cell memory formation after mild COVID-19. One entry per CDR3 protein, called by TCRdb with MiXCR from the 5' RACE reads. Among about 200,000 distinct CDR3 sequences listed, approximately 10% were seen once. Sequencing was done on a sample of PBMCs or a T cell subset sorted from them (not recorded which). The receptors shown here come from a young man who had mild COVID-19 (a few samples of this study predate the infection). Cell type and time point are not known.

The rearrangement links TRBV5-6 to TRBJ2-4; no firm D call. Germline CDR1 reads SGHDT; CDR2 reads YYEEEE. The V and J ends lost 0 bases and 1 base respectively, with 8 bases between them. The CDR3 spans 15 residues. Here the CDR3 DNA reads TGTGCCAGCAGCTTGGGGGGTTGGGCCAAAAACATTCAGTACTTC. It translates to CASSLGGWAKNIQYF. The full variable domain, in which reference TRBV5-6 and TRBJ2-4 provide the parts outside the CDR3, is DAGVTQSPTHLIKTRGQQVTLRCSPKSGHDTVSWYQQALGQGPQFIFQYYEEEERQRGNFPDRFSGHQFPNYSSELNVNALLLGDSALYLCASSLGGWAKNIQYFGAGTRLSVL.

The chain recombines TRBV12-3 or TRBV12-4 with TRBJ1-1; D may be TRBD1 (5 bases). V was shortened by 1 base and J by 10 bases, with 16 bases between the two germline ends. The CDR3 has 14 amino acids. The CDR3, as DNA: TGTGCCAGCAGTTTAGGCGTCAGGGAATTTGTAGCTTTCTTT. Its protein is CASSLGVREFVAFF.

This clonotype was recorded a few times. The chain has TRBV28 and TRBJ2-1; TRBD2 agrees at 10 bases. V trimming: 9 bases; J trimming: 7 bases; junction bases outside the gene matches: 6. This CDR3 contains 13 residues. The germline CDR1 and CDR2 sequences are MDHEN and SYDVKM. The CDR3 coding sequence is TGTGCCAGTAGCGGGGGGCTTGGTAATGAGCAGTTCTTC. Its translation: CASSGGLGNEQFF.

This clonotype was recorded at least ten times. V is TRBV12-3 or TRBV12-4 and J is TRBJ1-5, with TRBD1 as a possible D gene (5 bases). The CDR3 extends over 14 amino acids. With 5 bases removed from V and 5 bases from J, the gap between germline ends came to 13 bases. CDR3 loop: CASSGGWGDQPQHF. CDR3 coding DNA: TGTGCCAGCAGTGGCGGATGGGGGGATCAGCCCCAGCATTTT.

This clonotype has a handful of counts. CDR3 coding DNA: TGCGCCAGTCGACAGGGTCCGGGAACTGAAGCTTTCTTT. Translating it yields CASRQGPGTEAFF. The V and J genes are TRBV5-1 and TRBJ1-1; 7 bases fit TRBD1. Germline V gene lookup returns CDR1 SGHRS and CDR2 YFSETQ. CDR3 size: 13 residues. Unmatched junction bases numbered 9, after V lost 8 bases and J lost 5 bases.

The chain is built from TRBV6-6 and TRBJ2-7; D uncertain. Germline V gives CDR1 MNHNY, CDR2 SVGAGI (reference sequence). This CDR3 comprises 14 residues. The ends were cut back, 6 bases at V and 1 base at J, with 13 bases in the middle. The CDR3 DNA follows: TGTGCCAGCAGGGCACCGGATATATCCTACGAGCAGTACGTC. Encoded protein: CASRAPDISYEQYV.

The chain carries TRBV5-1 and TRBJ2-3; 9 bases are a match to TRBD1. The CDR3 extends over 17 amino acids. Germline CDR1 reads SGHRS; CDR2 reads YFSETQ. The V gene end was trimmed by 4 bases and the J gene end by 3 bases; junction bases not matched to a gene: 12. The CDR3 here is CASSLRQGGGWTDTQYF. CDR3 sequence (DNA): TGCGCCAGCAGCCTCCGACAGGGGGGAGGTTGGACAGATACGCAGTATTTT.

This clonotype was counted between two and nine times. The CDR3 spells CASIQGQGVLAQHF. The CDR3 region has the DNA TGTGCCAGCATCCAGGGACAGGGTGTTTTGGCCCAGCATTTT. The V gene is TRBV6-4, the J gene TRBJ1-5; TRBD1 aligns across 9 bases. Germline V gene lookup returns CDR1 MRHNA and CDR2 SNTAGT. With 7 bases clipped from V and 11 bases from J, the junction kept 12 bases outside the gene matches. This CDR3 region has 14 residues.

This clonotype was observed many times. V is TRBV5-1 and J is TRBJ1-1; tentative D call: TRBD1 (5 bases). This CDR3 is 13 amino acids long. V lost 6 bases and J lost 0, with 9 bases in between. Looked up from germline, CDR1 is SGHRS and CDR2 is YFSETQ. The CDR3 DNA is TGCGCCAGCAATGGGGGATTGAACACTGAAGCTTTCTTT. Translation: CASNGGLNTEAFF.

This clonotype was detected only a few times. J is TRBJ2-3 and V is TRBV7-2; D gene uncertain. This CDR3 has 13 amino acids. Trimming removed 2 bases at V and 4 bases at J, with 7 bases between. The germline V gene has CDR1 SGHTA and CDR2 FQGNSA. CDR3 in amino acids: CASSLFIADTQYF. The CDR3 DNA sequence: TGTGCCAGCAGCTTATTTATCGCAGATACGCAGTATTTT.

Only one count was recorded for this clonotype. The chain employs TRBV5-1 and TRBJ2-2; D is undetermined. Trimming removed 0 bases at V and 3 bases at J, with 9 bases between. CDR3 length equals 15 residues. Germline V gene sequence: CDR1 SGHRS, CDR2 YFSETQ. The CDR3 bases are TGCGCCAGCAGCTTGGATGGGTCCGACACCGGGGAGCTGTTTTTT. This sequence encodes CASSLDGSDTGELFF.

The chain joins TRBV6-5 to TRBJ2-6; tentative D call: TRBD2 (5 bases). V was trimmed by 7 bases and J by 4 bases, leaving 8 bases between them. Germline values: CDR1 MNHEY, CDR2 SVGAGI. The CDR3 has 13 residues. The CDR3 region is CASTRGGANVLTF. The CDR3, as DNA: TGTGCCAGCACCCGAGGGGGGGCCAACGTCCTGACTTTC.

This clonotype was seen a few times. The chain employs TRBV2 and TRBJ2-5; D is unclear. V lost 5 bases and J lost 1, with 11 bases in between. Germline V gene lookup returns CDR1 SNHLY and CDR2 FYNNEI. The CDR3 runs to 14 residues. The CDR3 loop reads CASSIMTGQETQYF. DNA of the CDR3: TGTGCCAGCAGTATCATGACGGGCCAAGAGACCCAGTACTTC.

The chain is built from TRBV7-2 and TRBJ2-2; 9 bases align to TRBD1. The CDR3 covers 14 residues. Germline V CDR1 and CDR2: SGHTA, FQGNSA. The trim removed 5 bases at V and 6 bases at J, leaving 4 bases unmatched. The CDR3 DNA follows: TGTGCCAGCAGCCAATGGGACAGGGCCGGGGAGCTGTTTTTT. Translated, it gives CASSQWDRAGELFF.